The source of this TCR beta chain is a study of CXCR3-negative and CXCR3-positive naive CD8 T cells. It was by 5' RACE with UMI labels that the TRB cDNA libraries were prepared. Each CDR3 protein gets one entry in TCRdb, which reprocessed the 5' RACE reads and gives no DNA. This sample contains about 50,000 distinct CDR3 sequences. As regards this clonotype: Its antigen is undetermined.

CDR3 length equals 15 residues. The germline gives CDR1 LGHNA, CDR2 YNFKEQ. Study results and limitations: For naive cells, CXCR3-negative and CXCR3-positive subsets had similar TRBV-TRBJ usage; for memory cells, usage differed. Partly lower CXCR3 expression followed cryopreservation, and most assays relied on fresh PBMCs.

The gene calls are TRBV4-2 and TRBJ2-7; TCRdb's D call, TRBD1, is unchecked because there is no DNA. The sample comprised naive CXCR3- CD8+ T cells from blood. Subset in this sample: CD45RO-CCR7+CD27+CD95- naive CD8+ T cells lacking CXCR3 (TNR3-). This TCR derives from a human donor in good health. Some clones in this sample may be carry-over from other donors' samples. The CDR3 loop is CASSQDGTGAYEQYF.